This TCR beta chain was profiled in a study of OX40 agonist ivuxolimab in advanced cancers. The CDR3 totals 13 residues. Germline V lookup: CDR1 MDHEN, CDR2 SYDVKM. Trimming pared 10 bases from V and 1 base from J, leaving 11 bases between. TCRdb keeps only in-frame clones here, not all; method: immunoSEQ multiplex PCR. The table records over 15,000 clones, around 80% of them present only once. This clonotype originated in an adult with an advanced solid tumor such as melanoma, head and neck, liver or kidney cancer. Sample: CD4+ or CD8+ T cells sorted from blood, taken in a trial of the OX40 agonist ivuxolimab. V gene TRBV28 combines with J gene TRBJ1-5, with D possibly matching TRBD1 (5 bases). CDR3: CANQEGSNQPQHF. CDR3 nucleotide sequence: TGTGCCAACCAGGAGGGGAGCAATCAGCCCCAGCATTTT. Based on the CDR3 plus reference TRBV28 and TRBJ1-5, the full variable domain is DVKVTQSSRYLVKRTGEKVFLECVQDMDHENMFWYRQDPGLGLRLIYFSYDVKMKEKGDIPEGYSVSREKKERFSLILESASTNQTSMYLCANQEGSNQPQHFGDGTRLSIL.